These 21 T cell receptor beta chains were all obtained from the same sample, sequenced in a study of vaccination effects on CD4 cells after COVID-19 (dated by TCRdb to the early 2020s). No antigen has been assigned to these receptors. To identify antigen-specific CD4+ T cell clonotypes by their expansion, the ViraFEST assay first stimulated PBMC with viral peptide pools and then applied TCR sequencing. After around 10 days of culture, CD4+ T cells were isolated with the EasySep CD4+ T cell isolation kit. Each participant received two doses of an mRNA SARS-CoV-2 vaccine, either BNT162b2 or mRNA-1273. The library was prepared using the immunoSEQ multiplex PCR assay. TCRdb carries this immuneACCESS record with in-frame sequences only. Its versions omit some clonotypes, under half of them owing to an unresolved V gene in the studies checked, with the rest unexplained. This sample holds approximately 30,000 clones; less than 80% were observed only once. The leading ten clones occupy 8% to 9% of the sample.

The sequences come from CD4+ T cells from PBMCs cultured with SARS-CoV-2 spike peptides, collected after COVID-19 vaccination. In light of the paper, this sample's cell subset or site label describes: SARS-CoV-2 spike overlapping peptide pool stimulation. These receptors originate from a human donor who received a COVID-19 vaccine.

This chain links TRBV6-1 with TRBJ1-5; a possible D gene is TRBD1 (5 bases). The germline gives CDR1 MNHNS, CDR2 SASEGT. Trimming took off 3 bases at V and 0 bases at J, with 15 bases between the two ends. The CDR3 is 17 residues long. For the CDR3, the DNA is TGTGCCAGCAGTGAGGATGACAGATTTAATAGCAATCAGCCCCAGCATTTT. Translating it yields CASSEDDRFNSNQPQHF.

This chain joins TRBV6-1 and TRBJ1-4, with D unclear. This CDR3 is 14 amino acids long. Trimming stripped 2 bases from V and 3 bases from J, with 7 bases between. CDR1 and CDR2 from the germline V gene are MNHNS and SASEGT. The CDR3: CASSELAPNEKLFF. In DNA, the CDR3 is TGTGCCAGCAGTGAATTGGCCCCTAATGAAAAACTGTTTTTT.

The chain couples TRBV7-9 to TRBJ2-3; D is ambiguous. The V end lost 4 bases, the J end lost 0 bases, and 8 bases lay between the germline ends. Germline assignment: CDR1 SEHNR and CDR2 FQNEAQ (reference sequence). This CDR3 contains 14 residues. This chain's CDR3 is CASSSTESTDTQYF. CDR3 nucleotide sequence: TGTGCCAGCAGCTCTACAGAGAGCACAGATACGCAGTATTTT.

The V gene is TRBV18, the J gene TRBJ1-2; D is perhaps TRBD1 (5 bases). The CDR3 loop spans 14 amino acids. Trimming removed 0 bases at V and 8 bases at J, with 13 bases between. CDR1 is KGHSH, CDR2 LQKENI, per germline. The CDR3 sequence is CASSPPERGFGYTF. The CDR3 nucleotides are TGTGCCAGCTCACCACCGGAGAGGGGTTTCGGCTACACCTTC.

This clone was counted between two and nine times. The CDR3, as DNA: TGTGCCAGCAGGGACAGAGCGAACACCGGGGAGCTGTTTTTT. It specifies CASRDRANTGELFF. This chain uses TRBV6-5 with TRBJ2-2, with D possibly being TRBD1 (6 bases). The V gene lost 6 bases and the J gene lost 0 bases, with 8 bases spanning the gap. The V gene's germline CDR1 is MNHEY and CDR2 SVGAGI. The CDR3 loop spans 14 amino acids.

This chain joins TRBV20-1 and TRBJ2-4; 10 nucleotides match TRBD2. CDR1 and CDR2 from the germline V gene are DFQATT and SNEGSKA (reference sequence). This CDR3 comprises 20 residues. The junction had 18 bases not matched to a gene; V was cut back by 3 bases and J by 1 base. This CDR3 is CSASRRRAGGPGWAKNIQYF. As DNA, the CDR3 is TGCAGTGCTAGTAGACGCCGAGCGGGAGGGCCGGGTTGGGCCAAAAACATTCAGTACTTC.

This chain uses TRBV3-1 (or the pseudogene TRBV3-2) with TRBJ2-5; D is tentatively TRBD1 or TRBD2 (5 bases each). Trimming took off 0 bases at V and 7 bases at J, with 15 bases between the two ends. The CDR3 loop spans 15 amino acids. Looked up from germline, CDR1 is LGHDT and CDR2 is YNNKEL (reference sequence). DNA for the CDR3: TGTGCCAGCAGCCAAGAGCGACTAACCCAGGGGACCCAGTACTTC. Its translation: CASSQERLTQGTQYF.

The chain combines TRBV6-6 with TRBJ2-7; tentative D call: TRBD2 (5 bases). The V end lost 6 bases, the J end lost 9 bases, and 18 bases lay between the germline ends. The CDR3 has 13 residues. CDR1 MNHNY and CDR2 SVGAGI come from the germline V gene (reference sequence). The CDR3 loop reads CASSPTGEKWQYF. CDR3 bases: TGTGCCAGCAGCCCTACCGGGGAGAAATGGCAGTACTTC.

This CDR3 is CASSYTGQGQNSPLHF. As DNA, the CDR3 is TGTGCCAGCAGTTACACCGGACAGGGACAGAATTCACCCCTCCACTTT. The chain couples TRBV6-5 to TRBJ1-6; TRBD1 matches 8 bases. Germline V gene data show CDR1 as MNHEY and CDR2 as SVGAGI. The CDR3 consists of 16 residues. Trimming took 2 bases from V and 7 from J; bases not matched to a gene: 7.

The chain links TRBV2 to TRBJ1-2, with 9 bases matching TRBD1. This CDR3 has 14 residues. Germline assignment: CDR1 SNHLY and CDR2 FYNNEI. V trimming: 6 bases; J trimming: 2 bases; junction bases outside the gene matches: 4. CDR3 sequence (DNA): TGTGCCAGCAGGGGAGGGACAGGGAACTATGGCTACACCTTC. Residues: CASRGGTGNYGYTF.

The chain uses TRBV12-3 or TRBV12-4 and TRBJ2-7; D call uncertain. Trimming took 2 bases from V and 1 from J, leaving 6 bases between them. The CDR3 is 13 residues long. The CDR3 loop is CASSLYQSYEQYF. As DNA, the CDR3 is TGTGCCAGCAGTTTATACCAGTCCTACGAGCAGTACTTC.

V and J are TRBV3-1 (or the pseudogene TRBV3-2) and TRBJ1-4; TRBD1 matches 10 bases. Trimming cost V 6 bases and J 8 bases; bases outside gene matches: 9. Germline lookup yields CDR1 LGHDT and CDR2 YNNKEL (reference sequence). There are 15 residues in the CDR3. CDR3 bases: TGTGCCAGCAGGCCGACAGGGGGCAGGCGGGAAAAACTGTTTTTT. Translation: CASRPTGGRREKLFF.

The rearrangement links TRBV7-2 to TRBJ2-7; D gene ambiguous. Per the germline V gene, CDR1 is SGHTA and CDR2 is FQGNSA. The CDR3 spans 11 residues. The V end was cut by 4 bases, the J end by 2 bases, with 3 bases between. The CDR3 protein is CASSSAYEQYF. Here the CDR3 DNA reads TGTGCCAGCAGCTCCGCCTACGAGCAGTACTTC.

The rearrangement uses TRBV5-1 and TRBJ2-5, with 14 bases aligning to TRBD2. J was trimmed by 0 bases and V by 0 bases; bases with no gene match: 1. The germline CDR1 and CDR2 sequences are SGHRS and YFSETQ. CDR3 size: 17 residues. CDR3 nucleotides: TGCGCCAGCAGCTTGGGGACTAGCGGGAGGAACCAAGAGACCCAGTACTTC. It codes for CASSLGTSGRNQETQYF.

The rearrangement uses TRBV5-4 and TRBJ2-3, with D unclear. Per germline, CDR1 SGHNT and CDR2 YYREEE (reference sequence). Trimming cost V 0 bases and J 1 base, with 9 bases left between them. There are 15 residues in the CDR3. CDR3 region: CASSLGVSRTDTQYF. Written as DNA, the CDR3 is TGTGCCAGCAGCTTGGGGGTCTCCCGCACAGATACGCAGTATTTT.

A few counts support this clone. CDR3 amino acids: CASSLGRGALTDTQYF. The CDR3 region has the DNA TGTGCCAGCAGCTTAGGGCGGGGGGCCCTCACAGATACGCAGTATTTT. The chain employs TRBV7-7 and TRBJ2-3; 8 bases fit TRBD2. Germline-derived CDR1 and CDR2 are SSHAT and FNYEAQ (reference sequence). This CDR3 has 16 amino acids. The ends lost 1 base at V and 2 bases at J; junction bases unmatched: 5.

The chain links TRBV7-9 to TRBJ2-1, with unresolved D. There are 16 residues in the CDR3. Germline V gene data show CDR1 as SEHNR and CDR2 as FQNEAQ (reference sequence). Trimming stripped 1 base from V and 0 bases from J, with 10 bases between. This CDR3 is CASSLGKVRSYNEQFF. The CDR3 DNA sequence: TGTGCCAGCAGCTTAGGTAAGGTCCGCTCCTACAATGAGCAGTTCTTC. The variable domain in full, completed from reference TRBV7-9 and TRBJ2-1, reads DTGVSQNPRHKITKRGQNVTFRCDPISEHNRLYWYRQTLGQGPEFLTYFQNEAQLEKSRLLSDRFSAERPKGSFSTLEIQRTEQGDSAMYLCASSLGKVRSYNEQFFGPGTRLTVL.

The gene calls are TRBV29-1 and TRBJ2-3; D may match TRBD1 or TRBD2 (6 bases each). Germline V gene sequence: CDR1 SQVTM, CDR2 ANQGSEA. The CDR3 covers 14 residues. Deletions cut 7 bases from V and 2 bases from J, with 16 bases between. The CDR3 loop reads CSADGGGFTDTQYF. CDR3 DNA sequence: TGCAGCGCTGACGGAGGGGGTTTCACAGATACGCAGTATTTT.

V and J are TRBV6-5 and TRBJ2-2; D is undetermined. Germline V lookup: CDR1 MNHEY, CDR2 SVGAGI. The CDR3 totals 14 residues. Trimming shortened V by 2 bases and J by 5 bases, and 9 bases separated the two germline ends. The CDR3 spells CASSYPSETGELFF. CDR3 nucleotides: TGTGCCAGCAGTTACCCCTCGGAGACCGGGGAGCTGTTTTTT.

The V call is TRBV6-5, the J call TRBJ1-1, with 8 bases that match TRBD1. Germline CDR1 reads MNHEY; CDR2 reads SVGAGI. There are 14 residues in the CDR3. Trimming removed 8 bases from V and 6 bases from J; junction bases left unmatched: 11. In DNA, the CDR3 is TGTGCCAGCGGACGGACAGGGTTGACAGCTGAAGCTTTCTTT. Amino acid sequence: CASGRTGLTAEAFF.

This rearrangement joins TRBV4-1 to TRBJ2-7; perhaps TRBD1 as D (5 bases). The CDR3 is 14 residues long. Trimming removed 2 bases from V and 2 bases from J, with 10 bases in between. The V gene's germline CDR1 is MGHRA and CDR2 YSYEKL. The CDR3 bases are TGCGCCAGCAGCCAAAGACAGCTCACCTACGAGCAGTACTTC. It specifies CASSQRQLTYEQYF.